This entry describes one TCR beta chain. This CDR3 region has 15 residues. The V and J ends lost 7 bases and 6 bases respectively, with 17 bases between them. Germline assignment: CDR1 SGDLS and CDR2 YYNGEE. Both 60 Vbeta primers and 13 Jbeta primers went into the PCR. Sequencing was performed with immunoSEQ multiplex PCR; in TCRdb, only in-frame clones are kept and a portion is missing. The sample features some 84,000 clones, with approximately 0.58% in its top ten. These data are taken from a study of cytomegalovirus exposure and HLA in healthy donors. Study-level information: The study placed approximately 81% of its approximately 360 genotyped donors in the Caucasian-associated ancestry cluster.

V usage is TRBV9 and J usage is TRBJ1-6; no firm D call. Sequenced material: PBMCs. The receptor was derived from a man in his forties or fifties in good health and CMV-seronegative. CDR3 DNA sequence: TGTGCCAGCGCCGCCAGAGACTTCGGTAATTCACCCCTCCACTTT. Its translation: CASAARDFGNSPLHF.